This T cell receptor (beta chain) was sequenced in a study of cytomegalovirus exposure and HLA in healthy donors. Whole-study results and caveats: Within an earlier analysis, most TCR beta V segments proved productive either about 90% or about 30% of the time. In a later analysis, HLA-C alleles had the fewest associated TCRs, DRB1 alleles the most. In a later analysis, productive TCRs from donors in an Asian-associated ancestry cluster reportedly carried fewer N-insertions than the cohort mean.

Points on this clone: Its antigen is currently unknown.

The PCR made use of 60 Vbeta and 13 Jbeta primers. Using immunoSEQ multiplex PCR, the repertoire was profiled, and TCRdb retains in-frame clones only, with some absent. In total, the table holds about 64,000 clones. The CDR3 has 14 amino acids. V was shortened by 1 base and J by 4 bases, with 10 bases between the two germline ends. Germline CDR1 is KGHSH and CDR2 is LQKENI. This TCR was recovered from a young woman in good health and CMV-seronegative. Sequences were obtained from PBMCs. The rearrangement links TRBV18 to TRBJ1-1, with D possibly TRBD1 on 6 matching bases. CDR3 in DNA: TGTGCCAGCTCACCACTGGGGGCCTCCACTGAAGCTTTCTTT. This translates into CASSPLGASTEAFF.